A single sample gave rise to the 19 T cell receptor beta chains below, sequenced in a study of memory CD8 T cells in hepatitis C reinfection. Produced via immunoSEQ multiplex PCR; TCRdb's table is partial and in-frame only. Among 35,000 to 50,000 clones, 88% were seen once, and the ten largest hold 1% to 1.5%. As to time point: peak reinfection, 3 to 8 weeks after reinfection detection. TCR sequencing was done directly ex vivo on sorted cells, without expansion in vitro. Sequencing was performed on naive CD8+ T cells sorted from blood. These receptors were collected from a man aged 18 to 30 with hepatitis C virus infection.

The sample holds one count of this clone. This chain connects TRBV19 to TRBJ2-7; TRBD1 might be the D (5 bases). Trimming pared 9 bases from V and 2 bases from J, leaving 17 bases between. The CDR3 length is 14 residues. Germline V CDR1 and CDR2: LNHDA, SQIVND (reference sequence). CDR3 in DNA: TGTGCCAGACTTAGGGGTCTAGGAACCTACGAGCAGTACTTC. Encoded protein: CARLRGLGTYEQYF.

The genes are TRBV2 and TRBJ2-5; 14 nucleotides line up with TRBD2. This CDR3 contains 17 residues. CDR1 is SNHLY, CDR2 FYNNEI, per germline. J gave up 0 bases and V 5 bases, and 5 bases lay outside the gene matches. The CDR3 bases are TGTGCCAGCAGTTCCGGGACTAGCGGGAGACACCAAGAGACCCAGTACTTC. Its translation is CASSSGTSGRHQETQYF.

The rearrangement links TRBV7-9 to TRBJ1-1; 7 bases match TRBD1. Germline lookup yields CDR1 SEHNR and CDR2 FQNEAQ (reference sequence). The V and J ends lost 7 bases and 0 bases, in that order; junction bases with no gene match: 5. The CDR3 has 14 residues. The DNA for the CDR3 is TGTGCCAGCATCGACAGGGCGGTGAACACTGAAGCTTTCTTT. Encoded protein: CASIDRAVNTEAFF.

The rearrangement links TRBV6-5 to TRBJ1-3, with D possibly TRBD1 on 6 matching bases. The CDR3 extends over 15 amino acids. CDR1 MNHEY and CDR2 SVGAGI come from the germline V gene. V dropped 5 bases and J dropped 0 bases, with 11 bases sitting between them. The CDR3 DNA is TGTGCCAGCAGTGCGACAGGCCGCTCTGGAAACACCATATATTTT. Amino acids: CASSATGRSGNTIYF.

About this clone: One end of the junction does not line up with germline, which may come from a read error. The CDR3 DNA reads as TGTGCCAGCAGGGAAGGGCCTAGCGGGGGGCGATACCAAGAGACCCAGTACTTC. Translation: CASREGPSGGRYQETQYF. V gene TRBV2 combines with J gene TRBJ2-5, with 11 bases that match TRBD2. The germline V gene has CDR1 SNHLY and CDR2 FYNNEI. This CDR3 is 18 amino acids long.

V gene TRBV9 combines with J gene TRBJ2-2, with 15 nucleotides matching TRBD2. This CDR3 is built from 15 residues. V lost 3 bases to trimming and J lost 6 bases; unmatched junction nucleotides: 0. The germline V gene has CDR1 SGDLS and CDR2 YYNGEE. CDR3 in amino acids: CASSGTSGGAGELFF. CDR3 DNA: TGTGCCAGCAGCGGGACTAGCGGGGGGGCCGGGGAGCTGTTTTTT.

V usage is TRBV19 and J usage is TRBJ2-1; TRBD2 might be the D (6 bases). The CDR3 consists of 15 residues. Trimming removed 10 bases at V and 4 bases at J, with 20 bases between. Germline CDR1 is LNHDA and CDR2 is SQIVND (reference sequence). CDR3 coding DNA: TGTGCCACTACCCCCCTCGGAGGGGTTTACAATGAGCAGTTCTTC. As protein: CATTPLGGVYNEQFF.

V usage is TRBV11-2 and J usage is TRBJ2-3, with D possibly matching TRBD1 (5 bases). This CDR3 comprises 12 residues. CDR1 and CDR2 (germline): SGHAT, FQNNGV. V lost 4 bases and J 6 bases, leaving 8 bases between the germline ends. CDR3 amino acids: CASSSDMDTQYF. DNA for the CDR3: TGTGCCAGCAGCTCGGACATGGATACGCAGTATTTT.

This clone was detected once. The chain employs TRBV12-5 and TRBJ2-1, with 10 bases fitting TRBD1. Germline assignment: CDR1 LGHNT and CDR2 FRNRAP. Trimming took 3 bases from V and 5 from J; bases not matched to a gene: 10. The length of the CDR3 is 17 residues. The CDR3 DNA sequence: TGTGCTAGTGGTTTCTTGATCGGGACAGGGGAGGACAATGAGCAGTTCTTC. This translates into CASGFLIGTGEDNEQFF.

This chain joins TRBV2 and TRBJ2-7, with 10 positions matching TRBD2. This CDR3 has 15 amino acids. Trimming took 5 bases from V and 2 from J; bases not matched to a gene: 6. The V gene's germline CDR1 is SNHLY and CDR2 FYNNEI. The DNA for the CDR3 is TGTGCCAGCAGTTTGACTAGCGGGCCGGCCTACGAGCAGTACGTC. Protein sequence: CASSLTSGPAYEQYV.

This chain uses TRBV6-6 with TRBJ2-3; perhaps TRBD2 as D (5 bases). The CDR3 is 15 amino acids. Germline values: CDR1 MNHNY, CDR2 SVGAGI (reference sequence). V was shortened by 0 bases and J by 5 bases, with 12 bases between the two germline ends. This CDR3 is CASSYSKTRGDTQYF. In nucleotides, the CDR3 is TGTGCCAGCAGTTACTCGAAGACCCGGGGAGATACGCAGTATTTT.

The gene calls are TRBV4-1 and TRBJ1-1, with TRBD1 identical over 10 bases. Per germline, CDR1 MGHRA and CDR2 YSYEKL. Losses at the gene ends were 4 bases for V and 4 bases for J; bases not matched to a gene: 6. The CDR3 loop spans 15 amino acids. The CDR3 spells CASSRTGGPGTEAFF. The DNA for the CDR3 is TGCGCCAGCAGCCGGACAGGGGGTCCGGGCACTGAAGCTTTCTTT.

The DNA for the CDR3 is TGTGCCAGCAGCTTAGTCCCAGAAGAGACCCAGTACTTC. Protein sequence: CASSLVPEETQYF. The J gene is TRBJ2-5, the V gene TRBV7-9, with D unresolved. Trimming left V 1 base short and J 3 bases short, with 6 bases between. Looked up from germline, CDR1 is SEHNR and CDR2 is FQNEAQ (reference sequence). The CDR3 consists of 13 residues.

The chain is built from TRBV2 and TRBJ2-7; D might be TRBD2 (6 bases). Deletions cut 7 bases from V and 0 bases from J, with 19 bases between. CDR3 size: 16 residues. Germline V gives CDR1 SNHLY, CDR2 FYNNEI. CDR3 loop: CASTPGSAGTSYEQYF. The CDR3 nucleotides read TGTGCCAGCACCCCGGGGAGCGCGGGGACCTCCTACGAGCAGTACTTC.

The rearrangement links TRBV30 to TRBJ1-1; D not certain. The CDR3 is 13 residues long. Trimming took 4 bases from V and 2 from J, leaving 11 bases between them. Per the germline V gene, CDR1 is GTSNPN and CDR2 is SVGIG (reference sequence). The CDR3: CAWIDWVNTEAFF. The CDR3 nucleotides read TGTGCCTGGATAGACTGGGTAAACACTGAAGCTTTCTTT. The whole variable domain, remainder taken from reference TRBV30 and TRBJ1-1, is SQTIHQWPATLVQPVGSPLSLECTVEGTSNPNLYWYRQAAGRGLQLLFYSVGIGQISSEVPQNLSASRPQDRQFILSSKKLLLSDSGFYLCAWIDWVNTEAFFGQGTRLTVV.

The chain carries TRBV5-6 and TRBJ2-6; D is unclear. The ends were cut back, 7 bases at V and 0 bases at J, with 5 bases in the middle. Germline V gene data show CDR1 as SGHDT and CDR2 as YYEEEE. CDR3 length: 13 residues. The CDR3: CASLGSGANVLTF. The DNA of the CDR3 is TGTGCCAGCCTCGGCTCTGGGGCCAACGTCCTGACTTTC.

The table lists this clone with a count of one. The rearrangement uses TRBV19 and TRBJ1-3, with 7 bases matching TRBD1. Germline CDR1 LNHDA, CDR2 SQIVND (reference sequence). The CDR3 covers 19 residues. Trimming removed 3 bases from V and 0 bases from J; junction bases left unmatched: 14. CDR3 residues: CASSIYYIRTGSSGNTIYF. As DNA, the CDR3 is TGTGCCAGTAGTATCTACTACATTCGGACAGGAAGCTCTGGAAACACCATATATTTT.

J is TRBJ2-1 and V is TRBV6-6; possibly TRBD2 for D (6 bases). The V end was cut by 2 bases, the J end by 8 bases, with 19 bases between. In germline, CDR1 is MNHNY, CDR2 SVGAGI (reference sequence). CDR3 length: 16 residues. The CDR3 bases are TGTGCCAGCAGTTACAGAAGGACTACAGTCCGCGATGAGCAGTTCTTC. This encodes CASSYRRTTVRDEQFF.

This clone was picked up a small number of times. The chain uses TRBV5-6 and TRBJ1-1; D unclear. The CDR3 consists of 13 residues. V was clipped by 2 bases and J by 4 bases, with 9 bases between them. Germline CDR1 SGHDT, CDR2 YYEEEE. The CDR3 region is CASSFGESTEAFF. CDR3 nucleotide sequence: TGTGCCAGCAGCTTTGGGGAGAGCACTGAAGCTTTCTTT.